This TCR beta chain derives from a study of blood T cell repertoires in COVID-19. In the study overall: Sites across the United States, Italy and Spain contributed samples from acute and convalescent COVID-19. PBMCs, B-cell-depleted T cells, or T cells provided the cDNA or gDNA that made up the material.

Libraries were prepared by immunoSEQ multiplex PCR; TCRdb keeps only in-frame clonotypes and omits some of them. The sample lists about 40,000 clones, around 86% occurring once. The V gene's germline CDR1 is MNHEY and CDR2 SMNVEV (reference sequence). Trimming cost V 6 bases and J 9 bases; bases outside gene matches: 14. The length of the CDR3 is 16 residues. The receptor comes from a man aged 50 to 59 in a cohort sampled during active COVID-19. The chain is built from TRBV27 and TRBJ2-1, with TRBD2 matching 10 bases. Sequenced material: peripheral blood. The CDR3 nucleotides are TGTGCCAGCAGACGGTTAGCGGGGGGCTTAGGAGGTGAGCAGTTCTTC. This encodes CASRRLAGGLGGEQFF.